These 9 T cell receptor beta chains were all obtained from the same sample, sequenced in a study of control samples from healthy donors and cancer patients. Sequencing was performed with immunoSEQ multiplex PCR; in TCRdb, only in-frame clones are kept and a portion is missing. The table shows over 150,000 clones, with about 91% occurring only once. The material sequenced was blood. The receptors originated from a woman between 40 and 55 years old in good health.

The gene calls are TRBV7-6 and TRBJ1-1; D unresolved. Germline V CDR1 and CDR2: SGHVS, FNYEAQ. Between the trimmed V and J ends, which lost 2 bases and 1 base, there was a span of 8 bases. The CDR3 length is 14 residues. The CDR3 DNA is TGTGCCAGCAGCTTAAAGCTGGCGAACACTGAAGCTTTCTTT. Translation: CASSLKLANTEAFF.

The rearrangement links TRBV4-1 to TRBJ2-6; 7 nucleotides align to TRBD1. There are 17 residues in the CDR3. Trimming at V came to 5 bases and at J to 3 bases, leaving 10 bases not matched to a gene. The germline gives CDR1 MGHRA, CDR2 YSYEKL. CDR3 DNA: TGCGCCAGCAGCAACTCACAGGGGTCTTATGGGGCCAACGTCCTGACTTTC. This codes for CASSNSQGSYGANVLTF.

This clone was observed a handful of times. CDR3 region: CASSLIDYGYTF. The CDR3 region has the DNA TGTGCCAGCAGCTTAATAGACTATGGCTACACCTTC. This rearrangement joins TRBV7-9 to TRBJ1-2, with D unresolved. The CDR3 covers 12 residues. Germline-derived CDR1 and CDR2 are SEHNR and FQNEAQ (reference sequence). Trimming removed 2 bases from V and 3 bases from J, with 4 bases in between.

The chain is built from TRBV19 and TRBJ2-2, with 8 nucleotides matching TRBD2. CDR1 LNHDA and CDR2 SQIVND come from the germline V gene (reference sequence). This CDR3 comprises 14 residues. The ends lost 2 bases at V and 6 bases at J; junction bases unmatched: 2. As DNA, the CDR3 is TGTGCCAGTAGTATATCGGGGGGGGCCGGGGAGCTGTTTTTT. It codes for CASSISGGAGELFF.

The J gene is TRBJ2-5, the V gene TRBV7-2; D ambiguous. Deletions cut 3 bases from V and 5 bases from J, with 7 bases between. CDR3 length: 12 amino acids. The germline V gene has CDR1 SGHTA and CDR2 FQGNSA. In DNA, the CDR3 is TGTGCCAGCAGCTTTCTGGGGGAGACCCAGTACTTC. Translating gives CASSFLGETQYF.

DNA for the CDR3: TGTGCCAGCAGCCTACAGCTCAACTATGGCTACACCTTC. Amino acid sequence: CASSLQLNYGYTF. V usage is TRBV3-1 (or the pseudogene TRBV3-2) and J usage is TRBJ1-2; no definite D call. The CDR3 consists of 13 residues. The germline V gene has CDR1 LGHDT and CDR2 YNNKEL (reference sequence). Trimming removed 4 bases from V and 2 bases from J, with 8 bases in between.

The chain uses TRBV24-1 and TRBJ2-1, with 7 bases lining up with TRBD1. Looked up from germline, CDR1 is KGHDR and CDR2 is SFDVKD. The J segment lost 5 bases and the V segment lost 9 bases, leaving 3 bases of the junction unmatched. CDR3 length: 12 residues. CDR3 sequence reads: CATGGQNNEQFF. The DNA of the CDR3 is TGTGCCACCGGGGGACAGAACAATGAGCAGTTCTTC.

This clone rates as medium-sized. The V gene is TRBV5-4, the J gene TRBJ1-1; a weak D match, TRBD1 (5 bases). The CDR3 sequence is 13 residues long. Germline V CDR1 and CDR2: SGHNT, YYREEE (reference sequence). V was shortened by 3 bases and J by 2 bases, with 8 bases between the two germline ends. The CDR3 reads CASSYGANTEAFF. The CDR3 DNA is TGTGCCAGCAGCTATGGGGCCAACACTGAAGCTTTCTTT.

This chain links TRBV10-2 with TRBJ2-2, with 8 nucleotides matching TRBD1. The germline V gene has CDR1 WSHSY and CDR2 SAAADI. The CDR3 loop spans 15 amino acids. The V segment lost 6 bases and the J segment 2 bases; nucleotides outside the gene matches: 5. Written as DNA, the CDR3 is TGCGCCAGCAGGACCGGGACAGGAAACACCGGGGAGCTGTTTTTT. This encodes CASRTGTGNTGELFF.